This TCR beta chain was sequenced in a study of blood T cells in healthy people across ages. Study-level points and caveats: Per million T cells, TCR beta diversity dropped about linearly as age rose. Not knowing donor CMV status may have confounded expanded clonotype changes. In long-lived donors, naive CD4+ cell counts and diversity exceeded those of aged donors.

Remarks on this clonotype: The antigen is unknown.

V lost 6 bases and J lost 7, with 15 bases in between. This CDR3 has 13 residues. Germline-derived CDR1 and CDR2 are MNHEY and SVGAGI. Total RNA amounts of at least 6 micrograms were extracted per sample. A second PCR of about 7 to 12 cycles used a sample-barcoded 5' primer and a J-beta primer mix. TCRdb ran MiXCR on the 5' RACE reads and lists one entry per CDR3 protein. The repertoire holds some 1.8 million distinct CDR3 sequences, with about two fifths as singletons. The material sequenced was blood. V and J are TRBV6-5 and TRBJ1-1; D possibly corresponds to TRBD1 (5 bases). This clonotype was obtained from a human donor in good health. The CDR3 sequence: CASSRGRNYEAFF. Here the CDR3 DNA reads TGTGCCAGCAGCCGGGGACGGAACTATGAAGCTTTCTTT.